This T cell receptor beta chain was identified during a study of blood T cells in healthy people across ages (dated by TCRdb to about 2015). At the level of the whole study: In model experiments, template switching captured about one uniquely barcoded TCR beta cDNA molecule for every two T cells. Age-related changes in TCR beta repertoire diversity were measured in the study by deep sequencing normalized with unique cDNA molecular identifiers. Four age groups were formed from the donors: young (average roughly 16 years), middle-aged (less than 40), aged (around 68) and long-lived (less than 85). Two additional independent replicas of 1 million unique cDNA reads from the same blood draw were analyzed for two donors (one aged 18 to 29 and one aged 80 or older).

The CDR3 holds 14 amino acids from the cysteine to the phenylalanine. The read is trimmed to its CDR3 DNA, 42 bases read in frame from base 1. CDR1 and CDR2 are read off the germline V gene as SGHTA and FQGNSA. Preparation of the library involved 5' RACE. These reads were obtained on an Illumina HiSeq 2500. A second PCR of about 7 to 12 cycles was run with a J-beta primer mix and a sample-barcoded 5' primer. A unique molecular identifier was introduced onto each TCR beta cDNA molecule by a template-switch 5' adaptor carrying 12 random nucleotides. Each sample yielded at least 3 million CDR3-containing paired-end reads. The Mint cDNA synthesis kit, primed by a TRBC-specific oligonucleotide, was used to synthesize first-strand cDNA from all RNA. Following uracil-DNA glycosylase treatment, all cDNA underwent a first 18-cycle PCR with the universal primers M1SS and BC2_uni_R. On the study's bioinformatics: For normalization, 1 million high-quality reads were randomly selected from each sample, with every read carrying a distinct molecular identifier. Instead of being binned into consensus sequences, reads with shared molecular identifiers were discarded. MiTCR, with a Q25 quality threshold and the strictest error-elimination algorithm, was used for CDR3 identification, clonotype clustering and error correction. Lower-bound total TCR beta diversity was estimated with a nonparametric unseen species model using Euler transformation. The raw public data were reprocessed by TCRdb itself: fastp quality trimming at Q25, MiXCR clonotype calling, in-frame beta chains only. Rows matching on CDR3 protein sequence are summarized as one entry with the most common DNA and genes. These V and J calls are TCRdb output, not the study's own analysis. The sample contains more than 900,000 distinct CDR3 sequences, roughly 28% of them found a single time. 9.5% to 13% of the sample is held by the ten biggest clonotypes.

On this clonotype itself: Its antigen target is currently unknown. At one of its ends the junction is not consistent with the germline gene, which may arise from a read error.

The donors were 40 or so Caucasian individuals from Russia, aged 6 to 90 years, who were systemically healthy. Approximately 10 milliliters of peripheral blood were collected from each donor into EDTA-treated Vacutainer tubes. Ficoll-Paque density-gradient centrifugation was used to isolate PBMCs, with at least 6.5 million per sample. Total RNA was extracted from PBMCs with Trizol reagent, with at least 6 micrograms obtained per sample. Naive CD45RAhigh/CD27high T cell percentages were measured by flow cytometry on a PBMC aliquot from every donor. General findings and caveats noted by the study authors: Because the CMV infection status of the donors was unknown, age-related changes in expanded clonotypes may potentially have been confounded. The percentage of naive T cells measured by flow cytometry correlated strongly with observed TCR beta diversity. Estimates of total diversity from one million sequenced T cells were regarded as lower bounds and underestimates. Compared with the aged group, the long-lived group had more naive CD4+ T cells, fewer expanded clones and increased TCR diversity, a pattern suggesting age selection. Bulk unsorted PBMC profiling prevented conclusive comparison of naive and antigen-experienced compartments. Observed TCR beta diversity per million T cells fell roughly linearly with age, and a significant reduction was already apparent by age roughly 40.

The sample was also linked to a second study, of T cells of mothers and their children. The second study's paper adds: Donors were nine systemically healthy Caucasian individuals: three mothers and their six children. cDNA synthesis used all of the extracted RNA, with 1.5 ug of RNA in each 15 ul reaction. In the second PCR, the M1S primer added sample barcodes and 2-4 random nucleotides. Over 9.5 million TCR beta CDR3 reads were obtained for each mother, and 2.5 million to 3 million reads were obtained for each child. Thymic selection shapes the output of TCR recombination in a similar way in related and unrelated pairs, and inherited differences have a minor effect. Normalized repertoire overlap was always slightly but never significantly higher in related than unrelated mother-child pairs. No persistent microchimeric T cell clones were detected, at a sensitivity of approximately 100 clones per million clonotypes. Deep NGS was used in the study to compare the TCR beta repertoires of mothers and children and to look for features that separate related mother-child pairs from unrelated individuals. Mothers averaged about 40 +/- 4 years of age and children averaged around 11 +/- 4 years. Libraries were sequenced on Illumina HiSeq 2000 with 100+100 nt paired-end reads after adapter ligation with NEBNext reagents. To avoid cross-contamination, the mother libraries and the child libraries were prepared a month apart and sequenced in separate runs. Each donor had between roughly 450,000 and 2,100,000 distinct TCR beta clonotypes identified. Naive TCR beta clonotypes were estimated from low-frequency clonotypes matched to each donor's FACS-determined naive share, without sorting.

The rearranged chain carries TRBV7-2 and TRBJ2-7; the D gene may be TRBD1 or TRBD2, since each aligns over 5 bases. Specimen: blood. The sequence derives from a woman between 40 and 50 years old in good health. Here the CDR3 is given as CANSPGTPPGPQYF. The base sequence is TGTGCCAACAGCCCCGGGACCCCCCCTGGGCCCCAGTACTTC. Full variable domain (CDR3 extended with the reference TRBV7-2 and TRBJ2-7 proteins): GAGVSQSPSNKVTEKGKDVELRCDPISGHTALYWYRQSLGQGLEFLIYFQGNSAPDKSGLPSDRFSAERTGGSVSTLTIQRTQQEDSAVYLCANSPGTPPGPQYFGPGTRLTVT.